This TCR beta chain was sequenced in a study of OX40 agonist ivuxolimab in advanced cancers. Some background on the complete study: Ivuxolimab was an agonistic, fully human IgG2 monoclonal antibody directed against OX40 (CD134), a costimulatory receptor. A male proportion of about 79% and a mean age of approximately 61 years, ranging from about 23 to 90, were recorded for the dose-escalation cohort. Patients were allowed to have had prior anti-PD-1, anti-PD-L1 or anti-CTLA-4 therapy, and around 37% of the dose-escalation patients had previously received checkpoint inhibitors. Intravenous ivuxolimab was administered to patients every 2 weeks at six dose levels: 0.01, 0.1, 0.3, 1.5, 3 and 10 mg/kg. Partial responses were achieved by three dose-escalation patients, of whom one had hepatocellular carcinoma and two had cutaneous melanoma. Of the roughly 51 dose-escalation patients, hepatocellular carcinoma was present in approximately 20, melanoma in around 15, renal cell carcinoma in 9 and head and neck cancer in 9. Peripheral TCRbeta sequencing was intended to test whether TCR sequence diversity was altered and clonal T-cell expansion was caused by ivuxolimab. The paper describes the monotherapy dose-escalation part (N = 52 patients) of the phase I trial of ivuxolimab.

The trial excluded patients who had a history of autoimmune disease or who were on systemic immunosuppression. Peripheral blood for TCR sequencing was collected from all dose cohorts at baseline, on cycle 4 day 1, and on cycle 7 day 1. The samples were taken from a phase I, first-in-human, multicenter, open-label dose-escalation trial of ivuxolimab. Adults with locally advanced or metastatic melanoma, renal cell carcinoma, hepatocellular carcinoma or head and neck squamous cell carcinoma were enrolled in the trial. CD4+ and CD8+ T cells were sorted separately from peripheral blood before TCR sequencing. Genomic DNA was extracted from sorted cells for sequencing of the TCRbeta CDR3 region. TCRbeta CDR3 regions were sequenced using the immunoSEQ Assay. This immuneACCESS table, as held by TCRdb, lists in-frame sequences with V and J called but not all clones. Of the missing ones, under half trace to an unresolved V gene in checked studies; the others have no known cause. Within this sample are roughly 33,000 clones, with 84% of them counted one time only. Approximately 2% of the sample is taken by the ten largest.

As regards this clone: Its binding antigen is unknown. There are no base qualities to consult, and no much larger clone falls within one base.

The full study reports these points: Low levels of normalized T-cell clonal expansion were also seen in some nonresponding patients. Partial responders in the 0.1-3.0 mg/kg groups had among the lowest normalized peripheral clonal expansion, especially among CD8+ T cells. After ivuxolimab, more expanded clones were found on average in CD8+ T cells than in CD4+ T cells. Antigen specificity was not determined for the clonally expanded peripheral T cells. At doses of 0.1 to 3.0 mg/kg, clonal expansion of both CD4+ and CD8+ blood T cells was observed from baseline to week 6.

The cysteine opens and the phenylalanine closes a CDR3 of 15 amino acids. Only CDR3 DNA remains: 45 bases, in frame from the first base. Sequences SGHTA (CDR1) and FQGNSA (CDR2) are obtained from the germline V gene. V and J lose 2 bases and 5 bases, and a span of 15 bases separates them. This TCR was sampled from an adult with an advanced solid tumor such as melanoma, head and neck, liver or kidney cancer. The source material was CD4+ or CD8+ T cells sorted from blood, sampled in a trial of the OX40 agonist ivuxolimab. The chain links TRBV7-2 with TRBJ1-1; the D gene is not confidently resolved. The CDR3 amino acid sequence is: CASSLKASGQTEAFF. The DNA sequence follows: TGTGCCAGCAGCTTAAAGGCCTCCGGTCAGACTGAAGCTTTCTTT.